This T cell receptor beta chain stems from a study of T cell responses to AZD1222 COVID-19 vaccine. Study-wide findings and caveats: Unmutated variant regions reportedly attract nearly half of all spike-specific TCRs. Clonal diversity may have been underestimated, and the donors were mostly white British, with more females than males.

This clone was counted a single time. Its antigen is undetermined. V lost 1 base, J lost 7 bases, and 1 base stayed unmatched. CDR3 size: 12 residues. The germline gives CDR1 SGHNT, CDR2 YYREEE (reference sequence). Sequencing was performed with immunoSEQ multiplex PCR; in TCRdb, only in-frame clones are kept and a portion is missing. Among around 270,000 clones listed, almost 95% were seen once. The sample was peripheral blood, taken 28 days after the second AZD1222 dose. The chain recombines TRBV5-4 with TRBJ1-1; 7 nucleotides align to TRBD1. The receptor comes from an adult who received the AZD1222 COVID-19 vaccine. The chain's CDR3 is CASSLRQGEAFF. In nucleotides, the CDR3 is TGTGCCAGCAGCTTGCGACAGGGTGAAGCTTTCTTT.